This T cell receptor beta chain was documented in a study of T cell repertoires in cytomegalovirus infection. General observations from the study: Summed frequency of public TCR beta families distinguished CMV carriers with the relevant HLA. HLA-C-restricted CMV clonotypes gave the most frequent clonotype in two of eight donors.

This clonotype appeared a few times. Its specificity is unknown. TCRdb recomputed calls from the reads with MiXCR, one row per CDR3 protein. The sample lists approximately 100,000 distinct CDR3 sequences, roughly a quarter occurring once. What was sequenced was CD8+ T cells from PBMCs. This TCR derives from a human donor in good health (CMV status not recorded). Some clones in this sample may be carry-over from other donors' samples.

In DNA, the CDR3 is TGTGCCAGCAGCTTTCCCGGGGCCTACGAGCAGTACTTC. Residues: CASSFPGAYEQYF. The chain combines TRBV5-4 with TRBJ2-7; perhaps TRBD2 as D (5 bases). V gave up 2 bases and J gave up 2 bases, with 8 bases separating them. The CDR3 length is 13 residues. CDR1 SGHNT and CDR2 YYREEE come from the germline V gene (reference sequence).